The next 7 T cell receptor beta chains were all read from a single sample in a study of post-analysis software for immune sequencing data. The TCR beta cDNA libraries contained unique molecular identifiers. One entry per CDR3 protein, called by TCRdb with MiXCR from the PCR reads. The sample has fewer than 600,000 distinct CDR3 sequences; roughly 45% are singletons. Their antigen targets remain unknown. Study observations and caveats: Comparison of patients with controls showed four or five TRBV segments more frequent in patients, TRBV5-6, TRBV5-1 and TRBV20-1 among them.

Sample: blood. The receptors shown here come from a girl aged 10 to 17 with multiple sclerosis.

This clonotype has just a few counts. This rearrangement joins TRBV6-2 or TRBV6-3 to TRBJ2-1; D is perhaps TRBD1 (6 bases). The J call is uncertain, as TRBJ2-7 better fits the DNA end. The CDR3 spans 13 residues. CDR1 and CDR2 from the germline V gene are MNHEY and SVGEGT. For the CDR3, the DNA is TGTGCCAGCAGGAGAGGGACAAAATACGAGCAGTACTTC. Translation: CASRRGTKYEQYF.

This clonotype was observed once. The rearrangement links TRBV25-1 to TRBJ1-4; D remains unclear. The CDR3 covers 13 residues. Per the germline V gene, CDR1 is MGHDK and CDR2 is SYGVNS. Trimming removed 3 bases at V and 4 bases at J, with 6 bases between. The CDR3 spells CASSDRRNEKLFF. CDR3 nucleotide sequence: TGTGCCAGCAGTGATAGGCGTAATGAAAAACTGTTTTTT.

V and J are TRBV6-2 or TRBV6-3 and TRBJ1-2; D gene unclear. The germline CDR1 and CDR2 sequences are MNHEY and SVGEGT. The CDR3 has 13 residues. Trimming took 0 bases from V and 5 from J, leaving 7 bases between them. The CDR3 nucleotides read TGTGCCAGCAGTTACTCTGGGATATATGGCTACACCTTC. It translates to CASSYSGIYGYTF.

A remark on this clonotype: The junction differs from germline at one of its ends, possibly a read error. J is TRBJ2-1 and V is TRBV4-2; 9 bases agree with TRBD1. CDR1 and CDR2 (germline): LGHNA, YNFKEQ. There are 16 residues in the CDR3. CDR3 sequence (DNA): TGTGCCAGCAGCCAAGAAGGGGGACAGGGACACAATGTGCAGTTCTTC. This gives the protein CASSQEGGQGHNVQFF.

This clonotype came up a few times. This sequence joins TRBV9 and TRBJ2-1; D is unclear. Trimming took 2 bases from V and 3 from J, leaving 6 bases between them. Germline V gene data show CDR1 as SGDLS and CDR2 as YYNGEE. This CDR3 has 13 amino acids. As DNA, the CDR3 is TGTGCCAGCAGCGTTGCAGACTACAATGAGCAGTTCTTC. Encoded protein: CASSVADYNEQFF.

As concerns this clonotype: A read error may account for a junction end that differs from germline. V is TRBV7-2 and J is TRBJ1-1; D perhaps matches TRBD1 (5 bases). The CDR3 has 15 amino acids. Germline V lookup: CDR1 SGHTA, CDR2 FQGNSA. CDR3 amino acids: CAGSSVWGFDTEAFF. In DNA, the CDR3 is TGTGCCGGCAGCTCTGTTTGGGGGTTTGACACTGAAGCTTTCTTT.

This clonotype was observed at least ten times. This chain joins TRBV20-1 and TRBJ2-1; a weak D match, TRBD2 (6 bases). CDR3 size: 16 residues. The germline V gene has CDR1 DFQATT and CDR2 SNEGSKA (reference sequence). Between the trimmed V and J ends, which lost 0 bases and 4 bases, there was a span of 16 bases. The CDR3 DNA sequence: TGCAGTGCTAGAGATCAGCTTGGCGGGGATTACAATGAGCAGTTCTTC. Protein sequence: CSARDQLGGDYNEQFF.